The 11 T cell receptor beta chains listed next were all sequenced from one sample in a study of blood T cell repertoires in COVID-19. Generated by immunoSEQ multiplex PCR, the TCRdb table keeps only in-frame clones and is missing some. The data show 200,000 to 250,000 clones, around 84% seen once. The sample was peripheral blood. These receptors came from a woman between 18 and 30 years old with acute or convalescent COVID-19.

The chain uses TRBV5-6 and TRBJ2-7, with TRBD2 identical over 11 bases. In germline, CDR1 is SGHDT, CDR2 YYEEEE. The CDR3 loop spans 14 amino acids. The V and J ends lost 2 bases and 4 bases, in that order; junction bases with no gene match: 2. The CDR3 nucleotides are TGTGCCAGCAGCTTTGCTAGCGGGAGGTACGAGCAGTACTTC. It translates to CASSFASGRYEQYF.

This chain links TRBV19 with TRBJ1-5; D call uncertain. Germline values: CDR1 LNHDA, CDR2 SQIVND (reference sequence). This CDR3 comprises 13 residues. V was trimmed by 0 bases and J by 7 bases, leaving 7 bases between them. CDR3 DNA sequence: TGTGCCAGTAGTATAGATCGCGTACAGCCCCAGCATTTT. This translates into CASSIDRVQPQHF.

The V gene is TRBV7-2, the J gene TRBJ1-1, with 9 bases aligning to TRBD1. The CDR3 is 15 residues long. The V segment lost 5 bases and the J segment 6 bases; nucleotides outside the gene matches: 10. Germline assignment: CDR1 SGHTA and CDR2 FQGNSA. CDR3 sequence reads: CASSPTGGRESEAFF. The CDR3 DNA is TGTGCCAGCAGCCCGACAGGGGGAAGGGAGTCTGAAGCTTTCTTT.

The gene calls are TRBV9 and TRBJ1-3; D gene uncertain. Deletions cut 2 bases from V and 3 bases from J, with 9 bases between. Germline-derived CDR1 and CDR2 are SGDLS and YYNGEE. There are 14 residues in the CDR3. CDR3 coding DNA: TGTGCCAGCAGCGTCCAAGGGAGTGGAAACACCATATATTTT. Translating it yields CASSVQGSGNTIYF.

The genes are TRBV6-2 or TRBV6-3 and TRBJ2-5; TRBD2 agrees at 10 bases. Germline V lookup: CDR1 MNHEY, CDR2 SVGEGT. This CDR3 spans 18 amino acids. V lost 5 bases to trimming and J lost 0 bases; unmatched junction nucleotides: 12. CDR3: CASSKWGMTSGYQETQYF. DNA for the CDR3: TGTGCCAGCAGTAAATGGGGGATGACTAGCGGGTACCAAGAGACCCAGTACTTC.

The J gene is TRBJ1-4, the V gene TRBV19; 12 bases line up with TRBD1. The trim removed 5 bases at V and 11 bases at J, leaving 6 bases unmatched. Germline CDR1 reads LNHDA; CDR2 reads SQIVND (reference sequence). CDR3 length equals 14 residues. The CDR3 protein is CASSWGQGADKLFF. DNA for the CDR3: TGTGCCAGTAGTTGGGGACAGGGGGCGGACAAACTGTTTTTT. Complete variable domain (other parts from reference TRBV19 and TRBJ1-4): DGGITQSPKYLFRKEGQNVTLSCEQNLNHDAMYWYRQDPGQGLRLIYYSQIVNDFQKGDIAEGYSVSREKKESFPLTVTSAQKNPTAFYLCASSWGQGADKLFFGSGTQLSVL.

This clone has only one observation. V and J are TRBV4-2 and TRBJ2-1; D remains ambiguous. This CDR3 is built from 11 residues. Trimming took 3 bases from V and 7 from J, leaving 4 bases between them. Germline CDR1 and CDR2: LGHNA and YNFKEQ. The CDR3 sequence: CASSHVNEQFF. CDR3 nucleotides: TGTGCCAGCAGCCACGTTAATGAGCAGTTCTTC.

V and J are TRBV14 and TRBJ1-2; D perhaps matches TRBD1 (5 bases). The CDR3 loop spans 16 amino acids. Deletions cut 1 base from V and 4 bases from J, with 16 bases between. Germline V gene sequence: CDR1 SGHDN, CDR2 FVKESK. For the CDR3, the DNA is TGTGCCAGCAGCCAAGTTCATAGCAGGGAAGGCTATGGCTACACCTTC. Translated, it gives CASSQVHSREGYGYTF.

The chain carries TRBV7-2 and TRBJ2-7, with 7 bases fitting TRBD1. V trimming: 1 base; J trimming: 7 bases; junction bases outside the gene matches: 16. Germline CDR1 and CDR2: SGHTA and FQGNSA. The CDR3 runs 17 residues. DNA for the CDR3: TGTGCCAGCAGCTTAGTACACCGGGACAGCTCTTTATTTGAGCAGTACTTC. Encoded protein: CASSLVHRDSSLFEQYF.

The CDR3 protein is CASRGQGDQPQHF. The CDR3 bases are TGTGCCAGCCGGGGACAGGGTGATCAGCCCCAGCATTTT. The chain links TRBV6-6 to TRBJ1-5, with 9 bases identical to TRBD1. Germline V gene sequence: CDR1 MNHNY, CDR2 SVGAGI (reference sequence). The CDR3 has 13 amino acids. V shed 8 bases and J 5 bases; nucleotides not matched to a gene: 4.

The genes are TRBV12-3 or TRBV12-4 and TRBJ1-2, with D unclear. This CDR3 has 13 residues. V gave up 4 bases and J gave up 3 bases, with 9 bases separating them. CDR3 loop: CASSSQRDYGYTF. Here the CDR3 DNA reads TGTGCCAGCAGTTCTCAGAGGGACTATGGCTACACCTTC.